This record looks at one TCR beta chain sequence and its context. Only in-frame clones appear in the TCRdb table, and some are missing; sequencing was by immunoSEQ multiplex PCR. The repertoire holds about half a million clones, with 81% as singletons. This entry belongs to a study of shared clonotypes between healthy human individuals. CDR1 is SNHLY, CDR2 FYNNEI, per germline. V was cut by 9 bases and J by 4 bases, with 10 bases left in between. This CDR3 has 12 amino acids. The TCR sequence derives from a middle-aged woman in good health. Some clones in this sample may be carry-over from other donors' samples. The chain uses TRBV2 and TRBJ2-1; weak D call: TRBD1 (6 bases). The sequenced sample was PBMCs. This CDR3 reads CARGQRYNEQFF. The CDR3 coding sequence is TGTGCCAGGGGACAAAGATACAATGAGCAGTTCTTC.